This is a list of T cell receptor beta chains from one sample in a study of Ad26.COV2.S vaccination and SARS-CoV-2 variants. Data came from immunoSEQ multiplex PCR; TCRdb stores just in-frame clones and leaves some out. Of some 350,000 clones listed, 92% are singletons. The source material was peripheral blood, sampled after recovery from COVID-19. The origin of the receptors is a human donor who had recovered from COVID-19. Each CDR3 is given with its conserved first and last residue. A D gene is named only where the DNA matches it firmly. A clone size is listed for some rows: how often the clone was seen (once, few, many), or a class if it is expanded.

CDR3 DNA,CDR3 protein,V gene,D gene,J gene,clone size
TGTGCCAGCAGACCTCACCGACAGGGTTTCACAGATACGCAGTATTTT,CASRPHRQGFTDTQYF,TRBV5-6,TRBD1,TRBJ2-3,.
TGTGCCAGCAGCCCGTCGGATTCCTATGGCTACACCTTC,CASSPSDSYGYTF,TRBV9,.,TRBJ1-2,.
TGTGCCAGCAGCTATCTCGGGGTGCTGAACACTGAAGCTTTCTTT,CASSYLGVLNTEAFF,TRBV6-5,.,TRBJ1-1,.
TGTGCCAGCAGCTCAAGGAGGGGTCCTGGAAACACCATATATTTT,CASSSRRGPGNTIYF,TRBV5-4,.,TRBJ1-3,.
TGTGCCAGCAGTGGGGGGATAGAAGCTTTCTTT,CASSGGIEAFF,TRBV27,.,TRBJ1-1,once
TGTGCCAGTAGTGGAGAAAGGACCCTCCACTTT,CASSGERTLHF,TRBV19,.,TRBJ1-6,.
TGTGCCAGCAGTCCAGGGACAGGGGCCCCGATTGCCGGAAACACCATATATTTT,CASSPGTGAPIAGNTIYF,TRBV6-6,TRBD1,TRBJ1-3,.
TGTGCCAGCAGTTTGTCCGGGCTCAGTAATCAGCCCCAGCATTTT,CASSLSGLSNQPQHF,TRBV27,.,TRBJ1-5,.
TGTGCCAGCAGCGTCCGGGACAGGGGCCATTCACCCCTCCACTTT,CASSVRDRGHSPLHF,TRBV7-6,TRBD1,TRBJ1-6,.
TGTGCCACTACTACGGGTGCCGGTGGCTACACCTTC,CATTTGAGGYTF,TRBV7-9,.,TRBJ1-2,once
TGTGCCAGCAGCTTAGTCGCAGGGGGCGACTACGAGCAGTACTTC,CASSLVAGGDYEQYF,TRBV7-6,TRBD1,TRBJ2-7,once
TGCGCCAGCAGCTTGATCCCCTTAGCGGGGGGGGTAGAGACCCAGTACTTC,CASSLIPLAGGVETQYF,TRBV5-1,TRBD2,TRBJ2-5,.
TGTGCCATCAGTGAGTTGAGTTCTAACTATGGCTACACCTTC,CAISELSSNYGYTF,TRBV10-3,.,TRBJ1-2,.
TGCAGTGCTAGCAATGAGCAGTTCTTC,CSASNEQFF,TRBV20-1,.,TRBJ2-1,.
TGTGCCAGCAGTTTCCTCGGACAATTCCAAGAGACCCAGTACTTC,CASSFLGQFQETQYF,TRBV27,.,TRBJ2-5,.
TGTGCCAGCAGCCCCGCAGGCACCAATCAGCCCCAGCATTTT,CASSPAGTNQPQHF,TRBV27,.,TRBJ1-5,.